The entry below describes one T cell receptor beta chain. Its specificity is not known. Other DNA sequences of this sample code for an identical CDR3. The entry originates in a study of T cells in narcolepsy. Study as a whole: Healthy controls were enrolled alongside patients with narcolepsy type 1 or type 2. Notes on the study in general: Autoreactive HCRT-specific and TRIB2-specific clonotypes were marked in same-patient CSF-versus-blood CD4+ comparisons. Healthy controls reportedly lacked the autoreactive clonotypes serially found in patients' blood. Some memory CD4+ repertoires had no autoreactive clone sequences.

After removal of 6 bases from V and 5 bases from J, the junction contained 3 bases not matched to a gene. Per the germline V gene, CDR1 is SNHLY and CDR2 is FYNNEI. CDR3 length: 13 amino acids. Clones were read by immunoSEQ multiplex PCR, and TCRdb kept only the in-frame ones, dropping some. The sample holds approximately 11,000 clones, around 94% seen once. Sequenced input: CD45RA- memory CD4+ T cells from PBMCs. This TCR derives from a human donor with narcolepsy. The J gene is TRBJ1-5, the V gene TRBV2; 8 bases fit TRBD1. CDR3 in DNA: TGTGCCAGCAGGCAGGGGGCTGATCAGCCCCAGCATTTT. It yields the protein CASRQGADQPQHF.